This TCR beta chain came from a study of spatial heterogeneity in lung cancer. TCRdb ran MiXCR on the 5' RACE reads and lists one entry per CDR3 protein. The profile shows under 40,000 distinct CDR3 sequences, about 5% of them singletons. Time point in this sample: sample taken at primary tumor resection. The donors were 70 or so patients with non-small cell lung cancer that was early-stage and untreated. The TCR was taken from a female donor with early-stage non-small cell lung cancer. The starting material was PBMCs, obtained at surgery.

CDR3 DNA: TGCGCCAGCAGCCGGGCCGGGCCGGGGCCGGGGAGCACAGATACGCAGTATTTT. Protein sequence: CASSRAGPGPGSTDTQYF. The chain uses TRBV4-1 and TRBJ2-3; D is possibly TRBD1 or TRBD2 (5 bases each). The CDR3 has 18 amino acids. Germline V gene lookup returns CDR1 MGHRA and CDR2 YSYEKL. V was clipped by 4 bases and J by 0 bases, with 20 bases between them.